Below, one T cell receptor beta chain is given with its context. It has no known antigen specificity. No qualities accompany the bases; no much larger clone lies one base away. In the ViraFEST assay, PBMC were stimulated with viral peptide pools, and TCR sequencing was then used to find antigen-specific CD4+ T cell clonotypes based on their expansion. After around ten days of culture, CD4+ T cells were isolated with the EasySep CD4+ T cell isolation kit. Healthy vaccine recipients had no prior SARS-CoV-2 infection, confirmed by negative nucleocapsid antibodies before and after vaccination. About 2.1 million PBMC per well were cultured with approximately 10 ug/ml peptides in IMDM containing roughly 5% human AB serum, 10 IU/ml IL-2 and gentamicin. Half of the culture medium was replaced with fresh IL-2-containing medium on days 3 and 7. Unless otherwise noted, each peptide stimulation condition was cultured in triplicate wells. PBMC were separated from whole blood using Ficoll-Paque Plus gradient centrifugation and were then either cryopreserved at -140C or used fresh. The overlapping peptide pools covered the spike proteins of SARS-CoV-2 as well as those of the common cold coronaviruses HCoV-NL63, HCoV-OC43 and HCoV-229E. The QIAamp micro DNA kit was used to extract genomic DNA from the cultured CD4+ T cells.

Library generation was performed with the immunoSEQ multiplex PCR assay. DNA from the CD4+ T cells that had been cultured and isolated underwent TCR beta CDR3 sequencing. In the source study's methods: Non-productive TCR sequences were discarded, and reads were trimmed to the CDR3 region, with only CDR3s of 7 or more amino acids retained. Antigen-specific clonotypes were identified using the MANAFEST web app by comparison of expansion in peptide wells against reference cultures. To count as positive, a clone had to show expansion at FDR<0.05 compared with the reference and with all other wells, an odds ratio above 5, and a frequency above 0.1% in two replicate wells. A clonotype was defined as cross-reactive if the clonotype was significantly expanded both in SARS-CoV-2 spike wells and in at least one common cold coronavirus spike condition. Using the stringdist R package, CDR3 similarity was measured by Levenshtein distance, and unrooted trees were constructed with ape in R 3.6.1. TCRdb carries this immuneACCESS record with in-frame sequences only. Its versions omit some clonotypes, under half of them owing to an unresolved V gene in the studies checked, with the rest unexplained. Clonal size and the V and J genes are those of that table, whereas D and trimming came from the DNA. Within this sample are 30,000 to 45,000 clones, with about two thirds of them counted one time only. 20% to 25% of the sample belongs to the ten largest clones.

The source of the sample is a study of vaccination effects on CD4 cells after COVID-19 (dated 2022 in TCRdb). Context from the whole study: Participants received two doses of either the BNT162b2 or the mRNA-1273 mRNA SARS-CoV-2 vaccine. The study compared SARS-CoV-2 spike-specific CD4+ TCR repertoires before and after mRNA vaccination in COVID-19 convalescent patients and infection-naive vaccine recipients. Altogether, around eleven COVID-19 convalescent patients and several SARS-CoV-2-naive healthy vaccine recipients made up the full study. Cultures from other donors in the study were sequenced using the Oncomine TCR Beta short-read assay on an Illumina iSeq 100.

Per the germline V gene, SGHRS is the CDR1 and YFSETQ is the CDR2. The CDR3 sequence holds 14 residues, the cysteine and phenylalanine included. CDR3 DNA is the only sequence kept; it has 42 bases, read in frame from the first base. V is shortened by 7 bases, J by 0 bases, and the region joining them spans 13 bases. Overall results and qualifications from the work: The study was limited by a small number of convalescent patients, and early post-infection timepoints were lacking. In healthy vaccine recipients, vaccine-induced clones were almost all SARS-CoV-2 mono-reactive, with only 1 of 255 cross-reactive with common cold coronaviruses. Marked clonal contraction was observed in both infection-induced and vaccine-induced clones at late post-vaccination timepoints, consistent with waning T cell responses.

Sequenced material: CD4+ T cells from PBMCs cultured with SARS-CoV-2 spike peptides, taken before COVID-19 vaccination. The label giving this sample's cell subset or site can be read as: SARS-CoV-2 spike overlapping peptide pool stimulation. The receptor was derived from a human donor who received a COVID-19 vaccine. The sequence links TRBV5-1 to TRBJ1-2; matching of 5 bases hints at TRBD1 as the D gene. The sequence in DNA is TGCGCCAGCTCCTCGCAGACAGCTAACTATGGCTACACCTTC. The translation is CASSSQTANYGYTF.